Listed below are T cell receptor beta chains from one sample, sequenced in a study of T cells in Graves' hyperthyroidism and ophthalmopathy. Via MiXCR, TCRdb re-called the multiplex PCR reads, giving one row per CDR3 protein. The sample has around 490,000 distinct CDR3 sequences, 20% seen once. Sample: blood. The source of these receptors is a man aged 40-50 years with Graves' ophthalmopathy. Each CDR3 is given with its conserved first and last residue. Size is stated for part of the rows, as once, few or many counts, or as a class when the clone is expanded.

V: TRBV3-1
size: many
CDR3: CASSLGGMTFF

V: TRBV12-3/TRBV12-4
size: few
CDR3: CASSSKWDTEAFF

V: TRBV5-1
size: -
CDR3: CASSSSGTGLAGELFF

V: TRBV7-3
size: -
CDR3: CASSLASGSYRRRDTQYF

V: TRBV12-3/TRBV12-4
size: few
CDR3: CASRPRRRRDEKLFF

V: TRBV5-1
size: many
CDR3: CASSLGVTSGEQFF

V: TRBV7-2
size: many
CDR3: CASSSPRGTFNIQYF

V: TRBV3-1
size: many
CDR3: CASSQERGGFSYEQYF

V: TRBV2
size: many
CDR3: CASSFRSGTTGSDTQYF

V: TRBV7-8
size: many
CDR3: CASSSLPPGLVENEQFF

V: TRBV5-1
size: many
CDR3: CASSSPINTEPNYGYTF

V: TRBV20-1
size: -
CDR3: CSAVDDQETQYF

V: TRBV6-2/TRBV6-3
size: many
CDR3: CASSRTGTSYEQYF

V: TRBV5-6
size: -
CDR3: CASSSRGWGEAFF

V: TRBV5-1
size: many
CDR3: CASTRRGFMYQETQYF

V: TRBV12-3/TRBV12-4
size: -
CDR3: CASSHRQGFAEAFF

V: TRBV29-1
size: -
CDR3: CSAGQGAYEQYF

V: TRBV24-1
size: few
CDR3: CATSDTGSTGYTF

V: TRBV6-2/TRBV6-3
size: few
CDR3: CASSSGFGYTF

V: TRBV6-1
size: few
CDR3: CASSVNGNEQYF

V: TRBV6-1
size: few
CDR3: CASGTVEQYF

V: TRBV7-8
size: many
CDR3: CASSPTSGGLYEQYF

V: TRBV13
size: few
CDR3: CASSTSLNSSNYGYTF

V: TRBV7-8
size: few
CDR3: CASSMDRNQPQHF

V: TRBV30
size: many
CDR3: CAWSVGQGTRNTEAFF

V: TRBV12-5
size: few
CDR3: CASGRQAGEQFF

V: TRBV5-1
size: -
CDR3: CASSSEGANSPLHF

V: TRBV30
size: -
CDR3: CAYSQALTHYGYTF

V: TRBV2
size: few
CDR3: CASSGRHNSGNTIYF

V: TRBV12-3/TRBV12-4
size: -
CDR3: CASSSGLAGGRNLELFF

V: TRBV14
size: -
CDR3: CASSPQPGLAVTGELFF

V: TRBV29-1
size: few
CDR3: CSVSGTSGKNTGELFF

V: TRBV28
size: -
CDR3: CASSSSTGTHLDTQYF

V: TRBV5-5
size: -
CDR3: CASSLDRRPNYGYTF

V: TRBV6-1
size: few
CDR3: CASRSRDRGYNEQFF

V: TRBV11-2
size: many
CDR3: CASSNTGYGQPQHF

V: TRBV27
size: many
CDR3: CASTSGSMQETQYF